The entry below describes one TCR beta chain. Trimming took 4 bases from V and 4 from J; bases not matched to a gene: 8. The CDR3 loop spans 15 amino acids. CDR1 and CDR2 from the germline V gene are SGHRS and YFSETQ. Here immunoSEQ multiplex PCR was the method, and the copy in TCRdb shows in-frame clones only, minus some. The top ten clones hold approximately 10% of a sample with 150,000 to 200,000 clones, roughly 82% of them seen once. This sample stems from a study of blood T cell repertoires in COVID-19. Individuals drawn from around 25 US areas were roughly 18 to 100 years old. The TCR originated in a man over 45 who had recovered from COVID-19. The chain combines TRBV5-1 with TRBJ1-5; 7 nucleotides line up with TRBD1. Specimen: PBMCs or T cells enriched from blood (not recorded which). The CDR3 DNA sequence: TGCGCCAGCAGCCCCACGGGACAGAGTAATCAGCCCCAGCATTTT. Translating it yields CASSPTGQSNQPQHF.